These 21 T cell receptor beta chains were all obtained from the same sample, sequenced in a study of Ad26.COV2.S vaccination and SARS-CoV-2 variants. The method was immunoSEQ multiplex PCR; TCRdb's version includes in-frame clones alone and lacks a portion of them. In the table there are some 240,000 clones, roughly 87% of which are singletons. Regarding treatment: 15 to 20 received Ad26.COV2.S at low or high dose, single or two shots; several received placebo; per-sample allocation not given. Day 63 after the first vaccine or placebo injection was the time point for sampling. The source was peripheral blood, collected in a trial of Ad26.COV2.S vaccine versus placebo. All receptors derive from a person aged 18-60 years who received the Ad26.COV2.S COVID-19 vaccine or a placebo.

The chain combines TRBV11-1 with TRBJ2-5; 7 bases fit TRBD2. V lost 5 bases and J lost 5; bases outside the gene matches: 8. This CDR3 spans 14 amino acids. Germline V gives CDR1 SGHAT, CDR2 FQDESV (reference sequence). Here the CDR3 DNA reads TGTGCCAGCAGCGCTACCGGGGGGAGGGAGACCCAGTACTTC. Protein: CASSATGGRETQYF.

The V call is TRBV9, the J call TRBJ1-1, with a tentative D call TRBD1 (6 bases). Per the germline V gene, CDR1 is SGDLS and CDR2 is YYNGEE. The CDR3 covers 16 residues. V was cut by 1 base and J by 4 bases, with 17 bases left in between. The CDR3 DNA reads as TGTGCCAGCAGCGTAATCGGGTCAGGGGATCCCACTGAAGCTTTCTTT. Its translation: CASSVIGSGDPTEAFF.

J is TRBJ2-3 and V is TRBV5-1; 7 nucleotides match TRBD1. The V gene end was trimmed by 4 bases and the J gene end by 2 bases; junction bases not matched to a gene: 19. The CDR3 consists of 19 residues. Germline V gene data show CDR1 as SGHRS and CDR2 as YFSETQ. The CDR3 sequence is CASSVGGKIRDRHTDTQYF. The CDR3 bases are TGCGCCAGCAGCGTAGGTGGGAAGATCCGGGACAGACACACAGATACGCAGTATTTT.

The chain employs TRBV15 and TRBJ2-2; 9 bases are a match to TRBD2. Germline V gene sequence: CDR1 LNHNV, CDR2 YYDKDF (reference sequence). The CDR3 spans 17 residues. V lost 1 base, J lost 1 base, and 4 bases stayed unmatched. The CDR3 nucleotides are TGTGCCACCAGCAGAGCCGCAGCGGGGGGGAACACCGGGGAGCTGTTTTTT. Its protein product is CATSRAAAGGNTGELFF.

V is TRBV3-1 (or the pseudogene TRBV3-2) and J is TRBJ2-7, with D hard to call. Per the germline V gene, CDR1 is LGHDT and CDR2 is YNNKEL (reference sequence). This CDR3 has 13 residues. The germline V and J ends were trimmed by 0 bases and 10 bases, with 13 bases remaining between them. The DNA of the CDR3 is TGTGCCAGCAGCCAAGAATTCAATCAGGCACAGTACTTC. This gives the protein CASSQEFNQAQYF.

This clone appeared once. Written as DNA, the CDR3 is TGTGCCAGCAGCCCCAGTAAGCGGGGTCAGGAGACCCAGTACTTC. Amino acid sequence: CASSPSKRGQETQYF. The V call is TRBV7-9, the J call TRBJ2-5; 7 nucleotides match TRBD2. This CDR3 has 15 amino acids. The V and J ends lost 5 bases and 5 bases, in that order; junction bases with no gene match: 11. Germline CDR1 and CDR2: SEHNR and FQNEAQ (reference sequence).

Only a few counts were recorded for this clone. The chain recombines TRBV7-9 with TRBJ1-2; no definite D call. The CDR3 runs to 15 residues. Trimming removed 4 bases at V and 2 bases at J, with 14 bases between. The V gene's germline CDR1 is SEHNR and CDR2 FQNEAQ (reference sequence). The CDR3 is CASSSFRAANYGYTF. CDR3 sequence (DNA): TGTGCCAGCAGCTCCTTCCGGGCCGCGAACTATGGCTACACCTTC.

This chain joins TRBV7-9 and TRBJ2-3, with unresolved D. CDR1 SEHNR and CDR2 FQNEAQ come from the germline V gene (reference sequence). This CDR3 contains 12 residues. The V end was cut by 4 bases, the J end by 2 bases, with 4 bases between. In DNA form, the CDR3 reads TGTGCCAGCAGCTCCGTCACAGATACGCAGTATTTT. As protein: CASSSVTDTQYF.

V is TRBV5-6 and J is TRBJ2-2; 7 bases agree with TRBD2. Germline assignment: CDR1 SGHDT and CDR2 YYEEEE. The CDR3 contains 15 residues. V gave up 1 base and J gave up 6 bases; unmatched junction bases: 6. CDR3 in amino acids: CASSLSPGGPGELFF. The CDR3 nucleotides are TGTGCCAGCAGCTTGAGCCCGGGGGGACCCGGGGAGCTGTTTTTT.

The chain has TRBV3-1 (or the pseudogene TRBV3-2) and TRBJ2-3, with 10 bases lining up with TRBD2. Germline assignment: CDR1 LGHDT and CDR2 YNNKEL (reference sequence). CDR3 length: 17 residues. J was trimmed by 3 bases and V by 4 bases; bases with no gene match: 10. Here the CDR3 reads CASSPYGLAGGTDTQYF. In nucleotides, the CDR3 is TGTGCCAGCAGCCCCTATGGATTAGCGGGGGGAACAGATACGCAGTATTTT.

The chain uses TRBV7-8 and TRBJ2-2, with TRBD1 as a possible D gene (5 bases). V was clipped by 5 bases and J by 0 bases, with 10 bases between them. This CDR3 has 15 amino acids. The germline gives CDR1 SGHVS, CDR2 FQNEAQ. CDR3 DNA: TGTGCCAGCAGCCGCAGGGCTTCGAACACCGGGGAGCTGTTTTTT. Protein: CASSRRASNTGELFF.

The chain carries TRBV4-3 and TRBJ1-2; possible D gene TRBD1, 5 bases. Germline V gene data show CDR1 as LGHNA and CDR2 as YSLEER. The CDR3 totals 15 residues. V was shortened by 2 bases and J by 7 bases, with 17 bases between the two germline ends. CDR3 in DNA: TGCGCCAGCAGCCAACGTCTGGGGGAAGTTTTTGGCTACACCTTC. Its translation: CASSQRLGEVFGYTF.

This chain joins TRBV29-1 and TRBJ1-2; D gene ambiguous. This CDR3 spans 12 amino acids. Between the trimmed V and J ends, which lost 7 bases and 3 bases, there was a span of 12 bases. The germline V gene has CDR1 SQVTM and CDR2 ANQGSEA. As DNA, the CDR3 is TGCAGCGCTGAGACCCAACACTATGGCTACACCTTC. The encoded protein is CSAETQHYGYTF.

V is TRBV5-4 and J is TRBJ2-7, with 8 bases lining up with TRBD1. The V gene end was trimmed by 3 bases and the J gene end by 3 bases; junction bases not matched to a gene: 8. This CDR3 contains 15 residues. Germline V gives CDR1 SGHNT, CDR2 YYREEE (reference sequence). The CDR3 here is CASSSGQVSSYEQYV. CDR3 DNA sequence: TGTGCCAGCAGCTCGGGACAGGTGTCGAGCTACGAGCAGTACGTC.

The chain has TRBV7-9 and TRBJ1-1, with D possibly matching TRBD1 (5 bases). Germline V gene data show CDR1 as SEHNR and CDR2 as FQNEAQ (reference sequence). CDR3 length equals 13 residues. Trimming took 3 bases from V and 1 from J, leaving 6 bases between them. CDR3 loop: CASSFGGNTEAFF. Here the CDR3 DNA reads TGTGCCAGCAGCTTCGGGGGGAACACTGAAGCTTTCTTT.

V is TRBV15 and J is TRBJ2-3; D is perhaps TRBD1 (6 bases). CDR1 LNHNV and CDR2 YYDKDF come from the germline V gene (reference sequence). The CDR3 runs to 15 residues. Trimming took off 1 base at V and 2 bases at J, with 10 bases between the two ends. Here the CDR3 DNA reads TGTGCCACCAGCAGAGCGAACAGGGTCACAGATACGCAGTATTTT. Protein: CATSRANRVTDTQYF.

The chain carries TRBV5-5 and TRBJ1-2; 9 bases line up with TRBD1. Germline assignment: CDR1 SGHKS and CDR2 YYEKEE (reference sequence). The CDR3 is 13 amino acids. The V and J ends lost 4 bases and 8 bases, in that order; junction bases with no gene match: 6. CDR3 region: CASSIRDRVGYTF. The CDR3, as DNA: TGTGCCAGCAGCATACGGGACAGGGTCGGCTACACCTTC.

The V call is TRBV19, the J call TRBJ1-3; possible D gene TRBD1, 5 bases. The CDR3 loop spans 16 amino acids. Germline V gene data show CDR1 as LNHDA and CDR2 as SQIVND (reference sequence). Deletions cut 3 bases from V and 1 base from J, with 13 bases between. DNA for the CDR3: TGTGCCAGTAGTATCGGACATCTATTATCTGGAAACACCATATATTTT. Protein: CASSIGHLLSGNTIYF.

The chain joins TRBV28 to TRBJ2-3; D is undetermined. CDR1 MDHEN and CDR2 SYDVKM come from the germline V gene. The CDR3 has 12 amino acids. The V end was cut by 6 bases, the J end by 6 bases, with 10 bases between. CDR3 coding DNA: TGTGCCAGCAGCCTGAGGTGGGATACGCAGTATTTT. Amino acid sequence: CASSLRWDTQYF.

The CDR3 here is CASSQGGRGEQFF. The CDR3 DNA is TGCGCCAGCAGCCAAGGCGGGCGGGGTGAGCAGTTCTTC. The rearrangement joins TRBV4-3 to TRBJ2-1, with D perhaps matching TRBD2 (6 bases). The germline CDR1 and CDR2 sequences are LGHNA and YSLEER. The CDR3 runs to 13 residues. Trimming took 1 base from V and 9 from J, leaving 10 bases between them.

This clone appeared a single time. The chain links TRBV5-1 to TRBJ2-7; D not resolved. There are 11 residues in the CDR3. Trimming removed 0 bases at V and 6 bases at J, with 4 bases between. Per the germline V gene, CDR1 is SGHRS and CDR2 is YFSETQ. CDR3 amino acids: CASSLGTEQYF. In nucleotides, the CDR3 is TGCGCCAGCAGCTTGGGGACCGAGCAGTACTTC. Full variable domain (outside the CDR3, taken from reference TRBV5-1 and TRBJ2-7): KAGVTQTPRYLIKTRGQQVTLSCSPISGHRSVSWYQQTPGQGLQFLFEYFSETQRNKGNFPGRFSGRQFSNSRSEMNVSTLELGDSALYLCASSLGTEQYFGPGTRLTVT.